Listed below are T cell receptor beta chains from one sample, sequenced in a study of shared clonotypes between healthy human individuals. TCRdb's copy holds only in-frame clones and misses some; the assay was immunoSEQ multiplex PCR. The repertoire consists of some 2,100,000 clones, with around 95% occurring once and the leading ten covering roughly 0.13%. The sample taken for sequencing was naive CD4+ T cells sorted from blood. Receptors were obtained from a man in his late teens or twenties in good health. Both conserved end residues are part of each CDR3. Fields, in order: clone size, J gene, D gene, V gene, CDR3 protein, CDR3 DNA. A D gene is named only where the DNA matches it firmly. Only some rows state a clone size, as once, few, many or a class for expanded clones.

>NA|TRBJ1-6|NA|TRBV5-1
CASSLADISSPLHF
TGCGCCAGCAGCTTGGCCGACATAAGTTCACCCCTCCACTTT
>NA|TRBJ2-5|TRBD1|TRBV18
CASSRGTGDRETQYF
TGTGCCAGCTCACGCGGGACAGGGGACAGGGAGACCCAGTACTTC
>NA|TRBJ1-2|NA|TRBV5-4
CASSSAGDPNYGYTF
TGTGCCAGCAGCTCGGCAGGGGATCCTAACTATGGCTACACCTTC
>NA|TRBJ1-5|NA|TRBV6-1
CASSPRGAWPQHF
TGTGCCAGCAGCCCGAGGGGGGCCTGGCCCCAGCATTTT
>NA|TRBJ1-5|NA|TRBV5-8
CASSLERWGGILQPQHF
TGTGCCAGCAGCTTGGAGCGGTGGGGGGGAATCTTGCAGCCCCAGCATTTT
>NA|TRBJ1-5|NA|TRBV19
CASSITRVGQPQHF
TGTGCCAGTAGTATTACTAGGGTTGGCCAGCCCCAGCATTTT
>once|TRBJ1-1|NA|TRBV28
CASTPLGLSPTEAFF
TGTGCCAGCACCCCCCTAGGCCTTTCCCCCACTGAAGCTTTCTTT
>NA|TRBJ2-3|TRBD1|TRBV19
CASSATGVPDTQYF
TGTGCCAGTAGTGCGACAGGGGTACCAGATACGCAGTATTTT
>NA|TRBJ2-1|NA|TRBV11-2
CASSLEAAYEQFF
TGTGCCAGCAGCTTAGAGGCTGCTTATGAGCAGTTCTTC
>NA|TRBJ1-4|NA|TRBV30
CAWSVGTSTNEKLFF
TGTGCCTGGAGTGTAGGCACCAGCACTAATGAAAAACTGTTTTTT
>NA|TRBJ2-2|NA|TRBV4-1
CASSQGSGGWYTGELFF
TGCGCCAGCAGCCAAGGGTCCGGGGGCTGGTACACCGGGGAGCTGTTTTTT
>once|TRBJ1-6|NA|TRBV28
CASSSGPPTSNSPLHF
TGTGCCAGCAGTTCCGGGCCCCCTACAAGCAACTCACCCCTCCACTTT
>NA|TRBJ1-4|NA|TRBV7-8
CASSLGKTNEKLFF
TGTGCCAGCAGCTTAGGGAAGACTAATGAAAAACTGTTTTTT
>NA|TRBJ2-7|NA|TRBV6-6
CASSYSSEYSYEQYF
TGTGCCAGCAGTTACTCCTCGGAGTACTCCTACGAGCAGTACTTC
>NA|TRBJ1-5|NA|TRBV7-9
CASSRLRDNDNQPQHF
TGTGCCAGCAGCCGATTGAGGGACAACGACAATCAGCCCCAGCATTTT
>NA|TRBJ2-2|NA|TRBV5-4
CASSLGSNTGELFF
TGTGCCAGCAGCTTGGGTTCGAACACCGGGGAGCTGTTTTTT
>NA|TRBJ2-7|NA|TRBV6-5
CASSNLASYEQYF
TGTGCCAGCAGCAATCTGGCCTCCTACGAGCAGTACTTC
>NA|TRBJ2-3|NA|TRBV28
CASSPEADYTDTQYF
TGTGCCAGCAGTCCAGAAGCGGATTACACAGATACGCAGTATTTT
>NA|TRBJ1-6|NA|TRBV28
CASSLMGSPLHF
TGTGCCAGCAGTTTAATGGGTTCACCCCTCCACTTT
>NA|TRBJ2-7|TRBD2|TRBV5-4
CASSLGERGGSYEQYF
TGTGCCAGCAGCTTGGGTGAGCGGGGGGGTTCCTACGAGCAGTACTTC
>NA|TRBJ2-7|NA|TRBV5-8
CASSLGNYLLGAYEQYF
TGTGCCAGCAGCCTGGGAAATTATCTCCTGGGGGCCTACGAGCAGTACTTC
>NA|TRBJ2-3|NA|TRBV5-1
CASSPGANSDTQYF
TGCGCCAGCAGCCCCGGAGCAAACTCAGATACGCAGTATTTT
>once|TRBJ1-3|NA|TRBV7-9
CASSPPAGGNTIYF
TGTGCCAGCAGCCCTCCGGCAGGGGGAAACACCATATATTTT
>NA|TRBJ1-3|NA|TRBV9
CASSGNTIYF
TGTGCCAGCAGCGGAAACACCATATATTTT